The rows below give T cell receptor beta chains drawn from one sample of a study of regulatory T cells in long-lasting Graves disease. TCRdb re-called the multiplex PCR reads through MiXCR, storing one row per CDR3 protein. The repertoire holds 250,000 to 300,000 distinct CDR3 sequences, with 18% as singletons. These data also featured in a second study, about T cells in Graves' hyperthyroidism and ophthalmopathy.

Sequenced material: peripheral blood mononuclear cells (PBMCs), taken at new diagnosis, from a patient treated with antithyroid drugs. The receptors were sampled from a woman aged 25-40 years with Graves disease. Both conserved end residues are part of each CDR3. A D gene is named only where the DNA matches it firmly. Expanded clones get a size class; other rows say once, few or many, or leave the size out.

abundance	v_gene	d_gene	j_gene	CDR3nt	CDR3aa
many	TRBV11-1	-	TRBJ2-2	TGTGCCAGCAGCGCCCACGCGGGGGCACTGAACACCGGGGAGCTGTTTTTT	CASSAHAGALNTGELFF
many	TRBV12-3/TRBV12-4	-	TRBJ2-7	TGTGCCAGCAGTGCTGGACACAGTAGCTCCTACGAGCAGTACTTC	CASSAGHSSSYEQYF
many	TRBV7-2	-	TRBJ2-4	TGTGCCAGCAGCTTAGGGAGGAGACTCCATGCCAAAAACATTCAGTACTTC	CASSLGRRLHAKNIQYF
-	TRBV13	-	TRBJ1-3	TGTGCCAGCAGCTTAAGGGGCCGTTACGCTGGAAACACCATATATTTT	CASSLRGRYAGNTIYF
many	TRBV3-1	-	TRBJ1-2	TGTGCCAGCAGCCAAGATTATGACTACACCTTC	CASSQDYDYTF
many	TRBV7-9	-	TRBJ2-5	TGTGCCAGCAGCTTAGCCGACCACTATAGCAGAGAGACCCAGTACTTC	CASSLADHYSRETQYF
few	TRBV6-1	-	TRBJ2-3	TGTGCCAGCAGTGCCTACTTAGATGCCACTCTCATGAATACGCAGTATTTT	CASSAYLDATLMNTQYF
many	TRBV9	-	TRBJ1-2	TGTGCCAGCAGCCCGCGGACAGCCCTAGGCCGCGGCTACACCTTC	CASSPRTALGRGYTF
-	TRBV11-3	TRBD2	TRBJ2-7	TGTGCCAGCAGCTTAAGGGCTAGCGGAACTTTCTACGAGCAGTACTTC	CASSLRASGTFYEQYF
many	TRBV18	-	TRBJ2-2	TGTGCCAGCTCACTCGGATTGGAGAACGGGGAGCTGTTTTTT	CASSLGLENGELFF
-	TRBV29-1	-	TRBJ1-3	TGCAGCGTTGAAGAGTGGGGCAGCTCTGGAAACACCATATATTTT	CSVEEWGSSGNTIYF
many	TRBV4-2	-	TRBJ1-1	TGTGCCAGCAGCCAAACGTACAGGGTGAACACTGAAGCTTTCTTT	CASSQTYRVNTEAFF
many	TRBV18	-	TRBJ2-1	TGTGCCAGCTCACCATATCGGGACAATGAGCAGTTCTTC	CASSPYRDNEQFF
many	TRBV9	-	TRBJ2-1	TGTGCCAGCAGCTCCTGGACAGGAGGGAATGAGCAGTTCTTC	CASSSWTGGNEQFF
few	TRBV7-2	-	TRBJ1-2	TGTGCCAGCAGCTCGCAGGCCGGGTCCTATGGCTACACCTTC	CASSSQAGSYGYTF
-	TRBV7-2	-	TRBJ2-7	TGTGCCAGCAGCCTACGAGTGGGGGGGCCCTACGAGCAGTACTTC	CASSLRVGGPYEQYF
-	TRBV7-2	-	TRBJ2-5	TGTGCCAGCAGCCCAGAGGCGAGCGGGCAAGAGACCCAGTACTTC	CASSPEASGQETQYF